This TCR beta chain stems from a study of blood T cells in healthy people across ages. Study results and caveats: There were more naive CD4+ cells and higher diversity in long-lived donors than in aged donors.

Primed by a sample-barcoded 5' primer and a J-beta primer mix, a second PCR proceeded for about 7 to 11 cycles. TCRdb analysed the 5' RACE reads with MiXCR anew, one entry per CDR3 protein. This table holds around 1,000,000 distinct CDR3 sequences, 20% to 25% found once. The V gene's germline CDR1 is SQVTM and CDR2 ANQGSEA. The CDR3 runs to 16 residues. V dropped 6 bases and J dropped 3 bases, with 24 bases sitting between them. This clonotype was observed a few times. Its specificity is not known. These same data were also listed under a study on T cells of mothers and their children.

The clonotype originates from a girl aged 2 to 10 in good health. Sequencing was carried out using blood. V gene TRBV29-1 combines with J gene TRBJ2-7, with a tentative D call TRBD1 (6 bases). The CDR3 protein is CSVDGTRHGTYYEQYF. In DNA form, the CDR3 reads TGCAGCGTGGATGGGACACGACATGGGACCTACTACGAGCAGTACTTC.